The sequence of this T cell receptor beta chain was determined in a study of OX40 agonist ivuxolimab in advanced cancers. Findings and caveats of the study: Some nonresponders also had low normalized T-cell clonal expansion.

Autoimmune disease history or systemic immunosuppression was exclusionary. This clone was seen once. Its matching antigen is unknown. Some clones are missing from TCRdb's copy, which holds only in-frame ones; the method was immunoSEQ multiplex PCR. This sample has tens of thousands of clones; about 85% occur once, and the top ten carry 3% to 4.5%. This sequence originates from an adult with an advanced solid tumor such as melanoma, head and neck, liver or kidney cancer. The sample was CD4+ or CD8+ T cells sorted from blood, taken in a trial of the OX40 agonist ivuxolimab.

CDR3 in DNA: TGTGCCAGCAGCATAACCCGGGGCATCTACGAGCAGTACTTC. Translated: CASSITRGIYEQYF. The chain links TRBV2 to TRBJ2-7; possibly TRBD1 or TRBD2 for D (5 bases each). Germline V gene data show CDR1 as SNHLY and CDR2 as FYNNEI. This CDR3 spans 14 amino acids. Trimming left V 6 bases short and J 3 bases short, with 15 bases between.